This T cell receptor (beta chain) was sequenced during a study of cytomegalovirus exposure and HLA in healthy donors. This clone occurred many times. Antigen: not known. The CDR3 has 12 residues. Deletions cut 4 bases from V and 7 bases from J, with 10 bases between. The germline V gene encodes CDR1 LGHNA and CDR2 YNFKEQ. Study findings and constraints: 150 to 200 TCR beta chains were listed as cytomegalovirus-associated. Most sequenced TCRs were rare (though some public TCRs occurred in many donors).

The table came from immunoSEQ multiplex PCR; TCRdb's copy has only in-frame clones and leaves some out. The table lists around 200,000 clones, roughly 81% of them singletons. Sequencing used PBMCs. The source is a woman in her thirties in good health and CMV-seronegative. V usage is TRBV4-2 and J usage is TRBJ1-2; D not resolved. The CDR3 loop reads CASSPRGFGYTF. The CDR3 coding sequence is TGTGCCAGCAGCCCCCGGGGTTTTGGCTACACCTTC.